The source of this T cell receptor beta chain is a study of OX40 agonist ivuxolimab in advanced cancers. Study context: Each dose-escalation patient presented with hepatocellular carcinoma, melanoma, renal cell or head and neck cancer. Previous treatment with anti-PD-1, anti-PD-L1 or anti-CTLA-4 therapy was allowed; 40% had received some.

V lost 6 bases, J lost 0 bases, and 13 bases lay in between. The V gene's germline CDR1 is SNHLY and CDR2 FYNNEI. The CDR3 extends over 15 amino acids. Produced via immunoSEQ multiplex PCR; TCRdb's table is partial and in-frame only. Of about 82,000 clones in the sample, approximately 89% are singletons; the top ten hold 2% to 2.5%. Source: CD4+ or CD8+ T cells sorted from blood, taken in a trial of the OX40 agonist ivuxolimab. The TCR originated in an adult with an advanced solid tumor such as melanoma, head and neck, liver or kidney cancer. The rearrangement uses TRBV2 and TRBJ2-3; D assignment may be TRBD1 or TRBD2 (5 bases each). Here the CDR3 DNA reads TGTGCCAGCAGGCGAAGAGGGGCAAGCACAGATACGCAGTATTTT. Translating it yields CASRRRGASTDTQYF. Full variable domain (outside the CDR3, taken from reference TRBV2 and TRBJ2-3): EPEVTQTPSHQVTQMGQEVILRCVPISNHLYFYWYRQILGQKVEFLVSFYNNEISEKSEIFDDQFSVERPDGSNFTLKIRSTKLEDSAMYFCASRRRGASTDTQYFGPGTRLTVL.